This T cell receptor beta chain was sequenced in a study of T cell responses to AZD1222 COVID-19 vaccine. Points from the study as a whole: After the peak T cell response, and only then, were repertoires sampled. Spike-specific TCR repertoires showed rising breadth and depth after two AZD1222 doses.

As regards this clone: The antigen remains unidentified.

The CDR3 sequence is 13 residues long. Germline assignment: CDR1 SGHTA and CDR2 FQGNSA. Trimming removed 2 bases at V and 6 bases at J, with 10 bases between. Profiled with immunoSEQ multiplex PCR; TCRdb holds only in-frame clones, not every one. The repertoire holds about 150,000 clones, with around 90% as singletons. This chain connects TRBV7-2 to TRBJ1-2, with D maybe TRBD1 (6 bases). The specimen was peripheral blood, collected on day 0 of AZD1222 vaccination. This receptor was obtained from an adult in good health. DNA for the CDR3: TGTGCCAGCAGCTTACTACGGACAGATGGCTACACCTTC. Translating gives CASSLLRTDGYTF.